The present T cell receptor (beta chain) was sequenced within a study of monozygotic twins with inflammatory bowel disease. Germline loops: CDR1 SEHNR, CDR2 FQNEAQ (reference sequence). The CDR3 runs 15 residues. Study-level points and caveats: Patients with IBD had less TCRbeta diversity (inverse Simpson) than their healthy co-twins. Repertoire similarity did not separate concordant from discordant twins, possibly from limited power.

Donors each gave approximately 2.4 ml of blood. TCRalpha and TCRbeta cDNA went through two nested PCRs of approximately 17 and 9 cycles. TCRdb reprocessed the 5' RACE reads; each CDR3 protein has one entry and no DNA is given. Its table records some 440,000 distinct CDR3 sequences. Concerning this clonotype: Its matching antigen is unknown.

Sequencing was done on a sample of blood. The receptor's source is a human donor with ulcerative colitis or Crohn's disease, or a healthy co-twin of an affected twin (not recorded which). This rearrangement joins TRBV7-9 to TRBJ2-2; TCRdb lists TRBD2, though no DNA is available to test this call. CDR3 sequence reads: CASRRAETNTGELFF.